This T cell receptor (beta chain) originates from a study of T cells in Graves' hyperthyroidism and ophthalmopathy. Study outcomes and limitations: Stable hyperthyroidism and ophthalmopathy were separated using 13 V-J signatures. Most thyroid clonotypes with frequency above 0.001 were detected in blood.

Pregnant or lactating patients were excluded, as were those with uncontrolled infection or other autoimmune disease. The study based diagnoses on clinical symptoms, serum thyroxine and TRAb, thyroid ultrasound and orbital computed tomography. Amplification of TCR beta CDR3 regions used RNA as the template. The HTBI set primed first-round TCR CDR3 RT-PCR. Each CDR3 protein gets one entry after TCRdb re-called the multiplex PCR reads with MiXCR. In the table there are about 660,000 distinct CDR3 sequences, just under 45% of which are singletons. Concerning this clonotype: The antigen remains undetermined.

Germline V gene lookup returns CDR1 LNHDA and CDR2 SQIVND (reference sequence). Trimming took 11 bases from V and 5 from J; bases not matched to a gene: 8. This CDR3 is built from 13 residues. Sequenced: peripheral blood or thyroid tissue (not recorded which). The V gene is TRBV19, the J gene TRBJ2-5; TRBD1 agrees at 10 bases. The TCR sequence derives from an adult man with Graves' disease, either hyperthyroidism or ophthalmopathy (not recorded which). The CDR3 spells CADRQGAWETQYF. CDR3 in DNA: TGTGCCGATAGACAGGGGGCTTGGGAGACCCAGTACTTC.